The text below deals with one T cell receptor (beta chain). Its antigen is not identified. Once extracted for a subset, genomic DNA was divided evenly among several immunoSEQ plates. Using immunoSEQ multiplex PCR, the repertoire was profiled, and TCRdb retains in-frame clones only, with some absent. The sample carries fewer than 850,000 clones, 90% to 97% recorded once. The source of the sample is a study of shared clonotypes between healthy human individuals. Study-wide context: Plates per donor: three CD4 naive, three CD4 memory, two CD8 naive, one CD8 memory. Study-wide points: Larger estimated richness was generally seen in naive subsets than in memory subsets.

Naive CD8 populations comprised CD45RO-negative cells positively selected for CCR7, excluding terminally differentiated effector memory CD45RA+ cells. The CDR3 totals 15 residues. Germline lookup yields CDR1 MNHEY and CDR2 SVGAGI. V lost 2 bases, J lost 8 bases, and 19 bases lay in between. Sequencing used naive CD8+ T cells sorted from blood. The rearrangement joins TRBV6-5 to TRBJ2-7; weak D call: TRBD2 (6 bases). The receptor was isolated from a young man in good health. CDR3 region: CASSYPRAEGEKQYF. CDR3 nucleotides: TGTGCCAGCAGTTACCCCCGTGCGGAGGGAGAGAAGCAGTACTTC.